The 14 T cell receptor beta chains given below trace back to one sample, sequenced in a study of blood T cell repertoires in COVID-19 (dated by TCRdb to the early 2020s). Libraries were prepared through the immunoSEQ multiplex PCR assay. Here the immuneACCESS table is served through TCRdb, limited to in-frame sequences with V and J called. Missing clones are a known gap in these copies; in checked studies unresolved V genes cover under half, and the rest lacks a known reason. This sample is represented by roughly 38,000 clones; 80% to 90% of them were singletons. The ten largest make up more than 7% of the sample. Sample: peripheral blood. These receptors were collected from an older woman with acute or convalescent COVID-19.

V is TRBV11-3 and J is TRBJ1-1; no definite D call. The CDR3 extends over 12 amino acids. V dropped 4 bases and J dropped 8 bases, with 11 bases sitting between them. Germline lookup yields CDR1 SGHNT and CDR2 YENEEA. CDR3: CASSSPYGEAFF. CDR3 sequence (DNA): TGTGCCAGCAGCTCCCCGTACGGGGAAGCTTTCTTT. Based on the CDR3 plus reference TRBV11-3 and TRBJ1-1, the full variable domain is EAGVVQSPRYKIIEKKQPVAFWCNPISGHNTLYWYLQNLGQGPELLIRYENEEAVDDSQLPKDRFSAERLKGVDSTLKIQPAELGDSAVYLCASSSPYGEAFFGQGTRLTVV.

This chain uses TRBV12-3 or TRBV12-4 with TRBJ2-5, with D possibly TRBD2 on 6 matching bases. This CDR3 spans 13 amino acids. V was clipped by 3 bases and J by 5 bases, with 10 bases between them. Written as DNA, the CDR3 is TGTGCCAGCAGTTTCGGGACTCGGGAGACCCAGTACTTC. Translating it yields CASSFGTRETQYF.

The CDR3 DNA reads as TGTGCCAGCAAGAGCGGCCATAGCAATCAGCCCCAGCATTTT. Its protein is CASKSGHSNQPQHF. The chain combines TRBV6-5 with TRBJ1-5, with D hard to call. CDR1 and CDR2 from the germline V gene are MNHEY and SVGAGI. CDR3 size: 14 residues. The V and J ends lost 7 bases and 0 bases respectively, with 10 bases between them.

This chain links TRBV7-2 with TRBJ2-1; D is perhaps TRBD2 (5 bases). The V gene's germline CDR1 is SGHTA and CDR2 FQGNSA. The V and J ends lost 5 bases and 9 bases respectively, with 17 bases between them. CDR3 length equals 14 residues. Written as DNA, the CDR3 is TGTGCCAGCAGCCCACTCCTTCTAGGGAGTGAGCAGTTCTTC. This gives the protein CASSPLLLGSEQFF.

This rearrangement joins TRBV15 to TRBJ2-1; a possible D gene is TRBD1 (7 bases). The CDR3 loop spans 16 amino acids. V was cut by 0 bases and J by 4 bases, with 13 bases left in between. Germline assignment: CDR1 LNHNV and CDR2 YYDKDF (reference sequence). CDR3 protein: CATSREGRGDYNEQFF. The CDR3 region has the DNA TGTGCCACCAGCAGAGAGGGCAGGGGGGATTACAATGAGCAGTTCTTC.

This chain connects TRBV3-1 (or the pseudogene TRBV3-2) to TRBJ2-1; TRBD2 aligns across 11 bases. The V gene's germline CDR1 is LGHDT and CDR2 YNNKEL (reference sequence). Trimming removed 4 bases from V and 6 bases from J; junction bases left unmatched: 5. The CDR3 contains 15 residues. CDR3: CASSLAGGPLNEQFF. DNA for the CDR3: TGTGCCAGCAGCCTAGCGGGGGGGCCCCTCAATGAGCAGTTCTTC.

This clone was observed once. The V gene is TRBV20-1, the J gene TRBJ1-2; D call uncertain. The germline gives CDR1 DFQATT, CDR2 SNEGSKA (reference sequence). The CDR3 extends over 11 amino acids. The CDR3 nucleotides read TGCGGATCAGGAGTCAGCGGTGGCTACACCTTC. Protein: CGSGVSGGYTF.

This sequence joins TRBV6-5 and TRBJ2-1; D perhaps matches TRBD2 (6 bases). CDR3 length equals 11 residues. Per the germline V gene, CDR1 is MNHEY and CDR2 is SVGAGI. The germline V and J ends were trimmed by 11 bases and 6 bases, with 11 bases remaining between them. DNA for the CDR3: TGTGCCGGCGGGATTGGCAATGAGCAGTTCTTC. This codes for CAGGIGNEQFF.

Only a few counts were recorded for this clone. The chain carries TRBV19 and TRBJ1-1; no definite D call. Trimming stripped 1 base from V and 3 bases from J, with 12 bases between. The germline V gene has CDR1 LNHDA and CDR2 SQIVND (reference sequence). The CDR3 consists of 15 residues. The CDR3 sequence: CASSIGRVRDTEAFF. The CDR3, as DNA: TGTGCCAGTAGTATAGGGAGGGTTAGGGACACTGAAGCTTTCTTT.

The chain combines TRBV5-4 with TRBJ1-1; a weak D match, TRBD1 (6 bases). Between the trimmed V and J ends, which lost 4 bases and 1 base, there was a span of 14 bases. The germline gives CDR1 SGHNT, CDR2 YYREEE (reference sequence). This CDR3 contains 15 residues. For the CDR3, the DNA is TGTGCCAGCAGCCCTATCGAGACAGGGAACACTGAAGCTTTCTTT. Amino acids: CASSPIETGNTEAFF.

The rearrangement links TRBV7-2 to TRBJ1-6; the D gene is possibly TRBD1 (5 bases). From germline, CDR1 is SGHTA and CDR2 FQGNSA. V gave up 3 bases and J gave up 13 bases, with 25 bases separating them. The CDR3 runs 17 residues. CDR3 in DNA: TGTGCCAGCAGCTTCGCAGCCGCGACCCACGATGGGGCCCCCCTCCACTTT. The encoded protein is CASSFAAATHDGAPLHF.

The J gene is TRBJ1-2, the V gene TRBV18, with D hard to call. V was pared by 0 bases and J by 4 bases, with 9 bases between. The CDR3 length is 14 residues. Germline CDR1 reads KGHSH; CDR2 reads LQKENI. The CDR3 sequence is CASSPPSQAYGYTF. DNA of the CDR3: TGTGCCAGCTCACCACCGAGTCAAGCCTATGGCTACACCTTC. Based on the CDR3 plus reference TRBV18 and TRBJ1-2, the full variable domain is NAGVMQNPRHLVRRRGQEARLRCSPMKGHSHVYWYRQLPEEGLKFMVYLQKENIIDESGMPKERFSAEFPKEGPSILRIQQVVRGDSAAYFCASSPPSQAYGYTFGSGTRLTVV.

CDR3: CASSKVLLFRDRGRSYNSPLHF. For the CDR3, the DNA is TGTGCCAGCAGCAAAGTGCTTTTATTCCGGGACAGGGGGCGCTCCTATAATTCACCCCTCCACTTT. The chain has TRBV21-1 and TRBJ1-6; TRBD1, the table's D call, was not compared with the DNA. TRBV21-1 is an annotated pseudogene. The CDR3 length is 22 residues.

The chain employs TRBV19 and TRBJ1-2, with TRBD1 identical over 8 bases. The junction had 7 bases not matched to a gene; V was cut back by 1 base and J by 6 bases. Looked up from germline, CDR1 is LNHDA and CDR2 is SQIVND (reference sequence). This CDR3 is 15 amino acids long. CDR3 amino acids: CASSIGWTGSDGYTF. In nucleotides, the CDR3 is TGTGCCAGTAGTATAGGATGGACAGGGAGCGATGGCTACACCTTC.